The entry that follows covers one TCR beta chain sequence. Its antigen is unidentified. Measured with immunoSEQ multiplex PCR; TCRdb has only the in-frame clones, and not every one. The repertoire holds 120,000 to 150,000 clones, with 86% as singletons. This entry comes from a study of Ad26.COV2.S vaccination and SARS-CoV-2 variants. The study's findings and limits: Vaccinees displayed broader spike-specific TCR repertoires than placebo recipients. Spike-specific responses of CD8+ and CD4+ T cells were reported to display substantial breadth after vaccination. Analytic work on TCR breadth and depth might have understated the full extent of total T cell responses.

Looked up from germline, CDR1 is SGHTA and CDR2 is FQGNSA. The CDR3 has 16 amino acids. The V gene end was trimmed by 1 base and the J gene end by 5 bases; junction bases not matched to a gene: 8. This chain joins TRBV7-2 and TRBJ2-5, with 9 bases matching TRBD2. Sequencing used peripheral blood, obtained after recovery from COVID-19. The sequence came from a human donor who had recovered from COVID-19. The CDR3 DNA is TGTGCCAGCAGCTTAGGCGGACTAGCGTTGGGGGAGACCCAGTACTTC. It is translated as CASSLGGLALGETQYF.